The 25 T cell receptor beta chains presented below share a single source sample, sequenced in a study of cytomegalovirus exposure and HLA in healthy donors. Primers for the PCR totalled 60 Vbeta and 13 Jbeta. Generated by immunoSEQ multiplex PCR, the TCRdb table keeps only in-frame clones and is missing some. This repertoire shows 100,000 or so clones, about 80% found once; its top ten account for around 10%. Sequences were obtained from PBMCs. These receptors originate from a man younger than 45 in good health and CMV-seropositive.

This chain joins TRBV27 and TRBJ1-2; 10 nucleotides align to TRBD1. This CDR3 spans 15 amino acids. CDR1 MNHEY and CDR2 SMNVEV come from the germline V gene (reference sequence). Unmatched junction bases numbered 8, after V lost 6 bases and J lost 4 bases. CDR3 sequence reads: CASSWDRGRLYGYTF. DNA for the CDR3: TGTGCCAGCAGCTGGGACAGGGGAAGGCTCTATGGCTACACCTTC.

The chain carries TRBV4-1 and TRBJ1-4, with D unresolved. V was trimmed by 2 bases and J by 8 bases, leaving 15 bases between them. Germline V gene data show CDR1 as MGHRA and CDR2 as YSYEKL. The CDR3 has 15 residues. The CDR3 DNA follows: TGCGCCAGCAGCCAATATAGTCCTTTCCAAGAAAAACTGTTTTTT. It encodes CASSQYSPFQEKLFF.

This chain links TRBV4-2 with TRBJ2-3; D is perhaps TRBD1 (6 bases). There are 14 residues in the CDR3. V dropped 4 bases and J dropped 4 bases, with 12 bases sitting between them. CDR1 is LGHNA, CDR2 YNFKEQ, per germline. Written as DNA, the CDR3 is TGTGCCAGCAGCCCAACAGGGTTGGCAGATACGCAGTATTTT. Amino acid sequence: CASSPTGLADTQYF.

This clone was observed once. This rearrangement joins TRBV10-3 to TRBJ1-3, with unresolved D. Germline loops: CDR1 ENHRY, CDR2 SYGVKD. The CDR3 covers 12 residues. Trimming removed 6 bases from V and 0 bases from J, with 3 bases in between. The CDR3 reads CAISSSGNTIYF. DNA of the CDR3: TGTGCCATCAGCTCCTCTGGAAACACCATATATTTT.

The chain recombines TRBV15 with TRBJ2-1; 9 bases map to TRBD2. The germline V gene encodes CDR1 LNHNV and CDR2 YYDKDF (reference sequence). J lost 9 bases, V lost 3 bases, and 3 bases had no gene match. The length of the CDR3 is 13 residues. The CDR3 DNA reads TGTGCCACCAGCAGGCGGGGGGGCCTTGAGCAGTTCTTC. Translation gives CATSRRGGLEQFF.

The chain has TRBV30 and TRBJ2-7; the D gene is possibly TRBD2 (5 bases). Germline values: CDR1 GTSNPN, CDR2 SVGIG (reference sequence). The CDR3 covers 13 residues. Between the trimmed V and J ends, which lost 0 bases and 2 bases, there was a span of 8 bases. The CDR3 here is CAWSVAVTYEQYF. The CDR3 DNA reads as TGTGCCTGGAGTGTAGCGGTTACCTACGAGCAGTACTTC. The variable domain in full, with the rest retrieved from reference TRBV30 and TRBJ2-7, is SQTIHQWPATLVQPVGSPLSLECTVEGTSNPNLYWYRQAAGRGLQLLFYSVGIGQISSEVPQNLSASRPQDRQFILSSKKLLLSDSGFYLCAWSVAVTYEQYFGPGTRLTVT.

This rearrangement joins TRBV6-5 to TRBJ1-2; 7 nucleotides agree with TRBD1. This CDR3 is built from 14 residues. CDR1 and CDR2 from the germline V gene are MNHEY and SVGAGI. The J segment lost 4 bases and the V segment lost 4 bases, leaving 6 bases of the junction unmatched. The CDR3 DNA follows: TGTGCCAGCAGTTCCCAGGGGGTAGGCTATGGCTACACCTTC. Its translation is CASSSQGVGYGYTF.

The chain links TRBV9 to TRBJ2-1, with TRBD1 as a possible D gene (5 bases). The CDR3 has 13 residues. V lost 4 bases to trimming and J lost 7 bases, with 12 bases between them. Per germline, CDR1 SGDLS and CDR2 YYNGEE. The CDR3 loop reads CASSLRRGNEQFF. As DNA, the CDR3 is TGTGCCAGCAGCTTGAGAAGGGGAAATGAGCAGTTCTTC. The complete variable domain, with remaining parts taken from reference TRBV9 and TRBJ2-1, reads DSGVTQTPKHLITATGQRVTLRCSPRSGDLSVYWYQQSLDQGLQFLIQYYNGEERAKGNILERFSAQQFPDLHSELNLSSLELGDSALYFCASSLRRGNEQFFGPGTRLTVL.

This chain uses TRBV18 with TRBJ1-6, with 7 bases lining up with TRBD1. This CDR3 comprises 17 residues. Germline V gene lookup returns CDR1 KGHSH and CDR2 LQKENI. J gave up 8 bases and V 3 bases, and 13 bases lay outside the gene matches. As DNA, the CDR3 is TGTGCCAGCTCACCGGGCCAGGGGGGTACGGTTCATTCACCCCTCCACTTT. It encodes CASSPGQGGTVHSPLHF. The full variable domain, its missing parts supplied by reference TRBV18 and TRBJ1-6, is NAGVMQNPRHLVRRRGQEARLRCSPMKGHSHVYWYRQLPEEGLKFMVYLQKENIIDESGMPKERFSAEFPKEGPSILRIQQVVRGDSAAYFCASSPGQGGTVHSPLHFGNGTRLTVT.

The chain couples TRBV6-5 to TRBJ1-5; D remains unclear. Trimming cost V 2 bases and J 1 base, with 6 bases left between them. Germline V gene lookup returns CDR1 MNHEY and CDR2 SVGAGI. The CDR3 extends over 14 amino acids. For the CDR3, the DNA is TGTGCCAGCAGTTACCGCCAGAGCAATCAGCCCCAGCATTTT. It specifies CASSYRQSNQPQHF.

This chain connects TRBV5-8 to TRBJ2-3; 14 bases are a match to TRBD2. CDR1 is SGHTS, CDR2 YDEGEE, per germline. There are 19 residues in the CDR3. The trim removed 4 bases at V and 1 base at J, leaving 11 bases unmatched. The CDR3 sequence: CASSEGLAGVTRGTDTQYF. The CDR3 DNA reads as TGTGCCAGCAGCGAGGGACTAGCGGGGGTTACTAGAGGCACAGATACGCAGTATTTT. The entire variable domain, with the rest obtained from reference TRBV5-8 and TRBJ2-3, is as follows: EAGVTQSPTHLIKTRGQQATLRCSPISGHTSVYWYQQALGLGLQFLLWYDEGEERNRGNFPPRFSGRQFPNYSSELNVNALELEDSALYLCASSEGLAGVTRGTDTQYFGPGTRLTVL.

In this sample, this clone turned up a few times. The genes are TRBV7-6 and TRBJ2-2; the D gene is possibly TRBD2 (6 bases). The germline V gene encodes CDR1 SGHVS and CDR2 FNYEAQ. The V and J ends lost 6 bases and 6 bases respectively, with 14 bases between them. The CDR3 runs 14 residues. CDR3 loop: CASRAETGAGELFF. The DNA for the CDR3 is TGTGCCAGCAGGGCGGAGACGGGGGCCGGGGAGCTGTTTTTT.

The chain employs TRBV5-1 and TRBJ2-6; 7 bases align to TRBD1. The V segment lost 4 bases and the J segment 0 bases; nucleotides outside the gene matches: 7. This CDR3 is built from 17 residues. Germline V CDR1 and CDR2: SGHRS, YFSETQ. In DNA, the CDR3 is TGCGCCAGCAGCCCCGGGACAGCGACCTCTGGGGCCAACGTCCTGACTTTC. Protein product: CASSPGTATSGANVLTF.

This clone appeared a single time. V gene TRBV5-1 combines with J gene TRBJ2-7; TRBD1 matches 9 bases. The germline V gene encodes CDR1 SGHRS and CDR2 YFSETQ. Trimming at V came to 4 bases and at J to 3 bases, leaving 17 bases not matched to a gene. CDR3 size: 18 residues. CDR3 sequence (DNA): TGCGCCAGCAGCCTTTTCCGGGACAGGGAAGTTCTAGGCTACGAGCAGTACTTC. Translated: CASSLFRDREVLGYEQYF.

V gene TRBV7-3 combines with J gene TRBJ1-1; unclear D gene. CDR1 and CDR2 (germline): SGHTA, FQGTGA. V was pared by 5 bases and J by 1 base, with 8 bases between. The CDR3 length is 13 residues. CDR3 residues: CASSLTKNTEAFF. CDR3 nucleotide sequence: TGTGCCAGCAGCCTGACAAAGAACACTGAAGCTTTCTTT.

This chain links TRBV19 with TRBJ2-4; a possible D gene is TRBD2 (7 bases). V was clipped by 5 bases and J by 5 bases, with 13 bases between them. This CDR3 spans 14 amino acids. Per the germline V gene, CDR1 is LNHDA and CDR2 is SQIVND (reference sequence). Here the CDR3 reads CASSRRGPENIQYF. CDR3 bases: TGTGCCAGTAGTCGGCGGGGGCCTGAAAACATTCAGTACTTC.

Here the CDR3 reads CASSYTSGNYEQYF. CDR3 nucleotide sequence: TGTGCCAGCAGTTATACTTCGGGAAACTACGAGCAGTACTTC. This rearrangement joins TRBV6-5 to TRBJ2-7; weak D call: TRBD2 (5 bases). The CDR3 contains 14 residues. CDR1 MNHEY and CDR2 SVGAGI come from the germline V gene. V was pared by 3 bases and J by 3 bases, with 12 bases between.

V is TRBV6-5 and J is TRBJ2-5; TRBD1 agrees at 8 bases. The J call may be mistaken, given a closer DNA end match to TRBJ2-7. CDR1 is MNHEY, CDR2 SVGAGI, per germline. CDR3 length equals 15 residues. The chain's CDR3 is CASSYAWTGLHEQYF. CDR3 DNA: TGTGCCAGCAGTTACGCTTGGACAGGGCTCCACGAGCAGTACTTC.

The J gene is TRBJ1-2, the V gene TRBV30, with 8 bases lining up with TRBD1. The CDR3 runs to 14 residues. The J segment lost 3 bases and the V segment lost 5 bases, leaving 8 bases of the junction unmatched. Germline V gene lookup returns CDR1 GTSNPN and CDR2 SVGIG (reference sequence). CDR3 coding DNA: TGTGCCTGGGGGGGAGGACAGGGCCACTATGGCTACACCTTC. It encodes CAWGGGQGHYGYTF.

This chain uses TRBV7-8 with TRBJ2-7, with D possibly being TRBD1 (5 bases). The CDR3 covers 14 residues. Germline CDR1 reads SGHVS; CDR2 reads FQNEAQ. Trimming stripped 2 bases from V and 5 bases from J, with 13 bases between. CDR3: CASSLNPQGHEQYF. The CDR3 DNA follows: TGTGCCAGCAGCTTAAACCCGCAGGGCCACGAGCAGTACTTC.

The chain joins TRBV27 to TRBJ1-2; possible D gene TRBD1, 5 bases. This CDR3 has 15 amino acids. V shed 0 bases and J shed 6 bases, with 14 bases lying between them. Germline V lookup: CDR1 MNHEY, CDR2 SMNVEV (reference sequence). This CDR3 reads CASSLSGVIRDGYTF. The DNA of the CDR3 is TGTGCCAGCAGTTTATCAGGGGTCATTAGGGATGGCTACACCTTC.

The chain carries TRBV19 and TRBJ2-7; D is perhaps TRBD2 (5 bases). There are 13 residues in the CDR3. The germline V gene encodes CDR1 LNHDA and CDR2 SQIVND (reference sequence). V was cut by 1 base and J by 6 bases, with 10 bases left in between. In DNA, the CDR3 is TGTGCCAGTAGTATAGGCCCCGCGGGCGAGCAGTACTTC. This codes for CASSIGPAGEQYF. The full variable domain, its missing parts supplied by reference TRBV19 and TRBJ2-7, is DGGITQSPKYLFRKEGQNVTLSCEQNLNHDAMYWYRQDPGQGLRLIYYSQIVNDFQKGDIAEGYSVSREKKESFPLTVTSAQKNPTAFYLCASSIGPAGEQYFGPGTRLTVT.

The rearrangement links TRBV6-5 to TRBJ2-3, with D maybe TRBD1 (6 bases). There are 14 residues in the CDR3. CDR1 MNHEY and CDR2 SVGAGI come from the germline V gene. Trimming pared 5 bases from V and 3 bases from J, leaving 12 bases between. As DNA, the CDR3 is TGTGCCAGCAGTGTTTTGCAGGGGACAGATACGCAGTATTTT. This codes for CASSVLQGTDTQYF.

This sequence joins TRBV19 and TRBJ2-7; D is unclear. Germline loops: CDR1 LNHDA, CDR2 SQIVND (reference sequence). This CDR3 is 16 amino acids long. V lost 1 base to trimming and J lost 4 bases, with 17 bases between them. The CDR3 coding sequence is TGTGCCAGTAGTATAGGTGCATTTGGCGGTTCGTACGAGCAGTACTTC. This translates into CASSIGAFGGSYEQYF.

CDR3 nucleotide sequence: TGTGCCAGCAGTGACCCCCGGGAGACCCAGTACTTC. It is translated as CASSDPRETQYF. The chain employs TRBV6-1 and TRBJ2-5; no firm D call. Trimming pared 3 bases from V and 5 bases from J, leaving 7 bases between. The germline V gene has CDR1 MNHNS and CDR2 SASEGT. This CDR3 is 12 amino acids long.